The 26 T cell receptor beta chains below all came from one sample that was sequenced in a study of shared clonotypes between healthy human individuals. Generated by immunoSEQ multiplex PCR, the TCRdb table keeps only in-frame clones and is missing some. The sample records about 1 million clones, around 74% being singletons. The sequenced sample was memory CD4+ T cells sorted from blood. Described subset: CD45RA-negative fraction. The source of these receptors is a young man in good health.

CDR3 DNA: TGTGCCAGCAGTTTACGTGGCAGGGCGGCCGAGCAGTTCTTC. Translation: CASSLRGRAAEQFF. This chain links TRBV28 with TRBJ2-1, with D maybe TRBD1 (5 bases). V was trimmed by 2 bases and J by 10 bases, leaving 15 bases between them. Germline V gives CDR1 MDHEN, CDR2 SYDVKM. The CDR3 runs 14 residues.

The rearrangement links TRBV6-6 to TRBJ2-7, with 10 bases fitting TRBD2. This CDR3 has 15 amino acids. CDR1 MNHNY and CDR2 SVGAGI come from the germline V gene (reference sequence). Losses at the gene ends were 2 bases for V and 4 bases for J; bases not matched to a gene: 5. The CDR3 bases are TGTGCCAGCAGTTACCGAATAGCGGGGGGATACGAGCAGTACTTC. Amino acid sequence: CASSYRIAGGYEQYF.

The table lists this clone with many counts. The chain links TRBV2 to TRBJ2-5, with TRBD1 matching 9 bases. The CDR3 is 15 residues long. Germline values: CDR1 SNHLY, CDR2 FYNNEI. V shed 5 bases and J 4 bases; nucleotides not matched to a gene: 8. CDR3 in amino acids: CASSSGQGWRETQYF. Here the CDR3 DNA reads TGTGCCAGCAGTTCCGGACAGGGGTGGCGAGAGACCCAGTACTTC.

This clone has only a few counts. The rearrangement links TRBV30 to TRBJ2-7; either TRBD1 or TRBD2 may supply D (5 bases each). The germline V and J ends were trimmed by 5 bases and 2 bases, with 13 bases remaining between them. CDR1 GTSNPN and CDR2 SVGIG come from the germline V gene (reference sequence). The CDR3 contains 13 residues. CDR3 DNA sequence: TGTGCCTGGGCCCCGGGACGGACCTACGAGCAGTACTTC. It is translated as CAWAPGRTYEQYF.

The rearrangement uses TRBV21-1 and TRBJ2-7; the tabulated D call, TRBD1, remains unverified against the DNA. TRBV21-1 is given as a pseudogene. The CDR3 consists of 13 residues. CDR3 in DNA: TGTGCCAGCAGCAGGGGGCCCCTCTACGAGCAGTACTTC. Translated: CASSRGPLYEQYF.

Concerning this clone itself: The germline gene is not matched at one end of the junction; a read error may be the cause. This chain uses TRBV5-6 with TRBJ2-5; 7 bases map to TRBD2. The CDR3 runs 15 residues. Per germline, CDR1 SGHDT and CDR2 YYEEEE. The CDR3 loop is CASSSLGTTKEAQYF. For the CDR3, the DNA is TGTGCCAGCAGCTCGCTCGGGACTACCAAAGAGGCCCAGTACTTC. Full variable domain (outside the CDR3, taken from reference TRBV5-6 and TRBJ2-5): DAGVTQSPTHLIKTRGQQVTLRCSPKSGHDTVSWYQQALGQGPQFIFQYYEEEERQRGNFPDRFSGHQFPNYSSELNVNALLLGDSALYLCASSSLGTTKEAQYFGPGTRLLVL.

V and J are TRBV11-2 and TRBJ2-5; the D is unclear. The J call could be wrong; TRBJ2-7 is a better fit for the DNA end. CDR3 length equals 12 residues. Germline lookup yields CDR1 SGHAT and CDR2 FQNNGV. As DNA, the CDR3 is TGTGCCAGCAGCTTAGATGTTGACGAGCAGTACTTC. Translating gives CASSLDVDEQYF.

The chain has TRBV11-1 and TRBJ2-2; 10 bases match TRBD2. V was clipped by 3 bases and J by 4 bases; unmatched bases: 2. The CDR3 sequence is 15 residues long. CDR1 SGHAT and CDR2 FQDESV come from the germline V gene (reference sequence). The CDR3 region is CASSLRTSGTGELFF. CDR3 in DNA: TGTGCCAGCAGCTTGAGGACTAGCGGCACCGGGGAGCTGTTTTTT.

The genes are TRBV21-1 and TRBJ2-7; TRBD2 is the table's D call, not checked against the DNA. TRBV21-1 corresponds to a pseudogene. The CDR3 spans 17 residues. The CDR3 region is CASSKARYDSRGLEQYF. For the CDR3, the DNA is TGTGCCAGCAGCAAAGCTCGCTATGATTCTCGGGGGTTGGAGCAGTACTTC.

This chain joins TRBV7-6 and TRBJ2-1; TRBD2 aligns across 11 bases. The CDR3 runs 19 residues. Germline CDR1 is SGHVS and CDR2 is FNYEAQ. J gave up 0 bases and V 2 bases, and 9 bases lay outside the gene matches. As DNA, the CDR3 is TGTGCCAGCAGCTTATTATCTAGCGGGGGGAATCCCTCCTACAATGAGCAGTTCTTC. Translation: CASSLLSSGGNPSYNEQFF. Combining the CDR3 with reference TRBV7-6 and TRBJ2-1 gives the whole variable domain GAGVSQSPRYKVTKRGQDVALRCDPISGHVSLYWYRQALGQGPEFLTYFNYEAQQDKSGLPNDRFSAERPEGSISTLTIQRTEQRDSAMYRCASSLLSSGGNPSYNEQFFGPGTRLTVL.

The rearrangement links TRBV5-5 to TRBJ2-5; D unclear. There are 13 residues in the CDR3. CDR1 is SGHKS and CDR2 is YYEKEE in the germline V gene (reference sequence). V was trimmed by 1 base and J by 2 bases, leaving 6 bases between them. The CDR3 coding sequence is TGTGCCAGCAGCTTGTTCAGGCAAGAGACCCAGTACTTC. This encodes CASSLFRQETQYF.

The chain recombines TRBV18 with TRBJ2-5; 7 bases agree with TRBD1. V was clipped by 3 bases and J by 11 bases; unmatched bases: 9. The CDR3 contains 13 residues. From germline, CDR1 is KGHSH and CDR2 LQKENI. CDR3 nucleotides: TGTGCCAGCTCACCGCAGGGGGTTGAAGAGCAGTACTTC. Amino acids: CASSPQGVEEQYF.

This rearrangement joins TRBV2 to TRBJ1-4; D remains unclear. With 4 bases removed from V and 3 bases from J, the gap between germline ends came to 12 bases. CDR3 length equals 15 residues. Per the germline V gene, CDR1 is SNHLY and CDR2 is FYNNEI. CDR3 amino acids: CASSGGSKPNEKLFF. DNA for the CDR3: TGTGCCAGCAGTGGAGGGTCGAAACCTAATGAAAAACTGTTTTTT.

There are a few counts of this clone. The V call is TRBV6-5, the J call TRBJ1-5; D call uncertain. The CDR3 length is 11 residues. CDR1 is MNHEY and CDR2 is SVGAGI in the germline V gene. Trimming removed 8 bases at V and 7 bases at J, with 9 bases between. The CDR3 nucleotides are TGTGCCAGCTTCGGAGGACAGCCCCAGCATTTT. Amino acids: CASFGGQPQHF.

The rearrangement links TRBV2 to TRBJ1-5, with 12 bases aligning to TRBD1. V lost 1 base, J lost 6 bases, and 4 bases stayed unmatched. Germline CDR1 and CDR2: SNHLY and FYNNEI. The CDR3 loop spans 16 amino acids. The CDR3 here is CASSEGDRGRGQPQHF. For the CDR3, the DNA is TGTGCCAGCAGTGAAGGGGACAGGGGGCGCGGTCAGCCCCAGCATTTT.

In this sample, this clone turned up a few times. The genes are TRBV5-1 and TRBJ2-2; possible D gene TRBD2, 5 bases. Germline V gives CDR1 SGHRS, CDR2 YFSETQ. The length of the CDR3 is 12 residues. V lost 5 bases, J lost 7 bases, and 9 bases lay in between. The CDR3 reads CASRKGSGELFF. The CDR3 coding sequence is TGCGCCAGCAGAAAAGGGAGCGGGGAGCTGTTTTTT.

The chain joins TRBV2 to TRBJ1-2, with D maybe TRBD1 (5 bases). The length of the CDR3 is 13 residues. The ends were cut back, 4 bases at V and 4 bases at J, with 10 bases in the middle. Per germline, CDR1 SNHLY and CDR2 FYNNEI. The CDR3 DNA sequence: TGTGCCAGCAGTGGATGGGGACCCTATGGCTACACCTTC. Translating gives CASSGWGPYGYTF.

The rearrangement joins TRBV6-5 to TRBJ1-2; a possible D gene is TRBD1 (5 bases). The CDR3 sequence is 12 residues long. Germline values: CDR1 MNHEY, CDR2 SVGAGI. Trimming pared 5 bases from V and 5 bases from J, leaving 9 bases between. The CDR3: CASSEGEYGYTF. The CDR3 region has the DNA TGTGCCAGCAGTGAAGGGGAGTATGGCTACACCTTC.

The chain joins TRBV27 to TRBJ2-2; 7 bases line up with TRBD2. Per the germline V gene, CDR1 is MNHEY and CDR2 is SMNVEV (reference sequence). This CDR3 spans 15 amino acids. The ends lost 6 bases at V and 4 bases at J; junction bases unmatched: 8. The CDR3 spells CASRRLAVVTGELFF. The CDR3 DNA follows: TGTGCCAGCAGGAGACTAGCCGTTGTCACCGGGGAGCTGTTTTTT.

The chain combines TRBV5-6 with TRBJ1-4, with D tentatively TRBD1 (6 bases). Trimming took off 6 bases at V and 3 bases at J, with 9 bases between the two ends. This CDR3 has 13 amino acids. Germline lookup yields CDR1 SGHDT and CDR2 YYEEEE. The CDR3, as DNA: TGTGCCAGCAACAGGGCTGCTAATGAAAAACTGTTTTTT. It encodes CASNRAANEKLFF.

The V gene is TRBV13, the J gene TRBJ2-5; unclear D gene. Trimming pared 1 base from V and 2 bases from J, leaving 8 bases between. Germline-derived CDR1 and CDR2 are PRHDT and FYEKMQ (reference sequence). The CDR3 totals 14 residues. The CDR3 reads CASSLAGRQETQYF. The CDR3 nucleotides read TGTGCCAGCAGCTTAGCTGGCAGGCAAGAGACCCAGTACTTC.

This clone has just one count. CDR3 region: CAISDSSNQPQHF. DNA of the CDR3: TGTGCCATCAGTGACAGTAGCAATCAGCCCCAGCATTTT. This rearrangement joins TRBV10-3 to TRBJ1-5, with D unclear. CDR1 and CDR2 from the germline V gene are ENHRY and SYGVKD. V lost 3 bases and J lost 0, with 3 bases in between. This CDR3 spans 13 amino acids.

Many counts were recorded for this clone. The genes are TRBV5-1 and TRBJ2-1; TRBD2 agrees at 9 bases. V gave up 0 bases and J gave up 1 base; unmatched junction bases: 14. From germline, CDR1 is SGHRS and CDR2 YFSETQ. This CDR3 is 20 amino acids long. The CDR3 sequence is CASSLGLAGAAGGSYNEQFF. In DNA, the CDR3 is TGCGCCAGCAGCTTGGGGTTAGCGGGAGCCGCCGGTGGATCCTACAATGAGCAGTTCTTC. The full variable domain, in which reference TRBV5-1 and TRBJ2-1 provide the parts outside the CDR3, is KAGVTQTPRYLIKTRGQQVTLSCSPISGHRSVSWYQQTPGQGLQFLFEYFSETQRNKGNFPGRFSGRQFSNSRSEMNVSTLELGDSALYLCASSLGLAGAAGGSYNEQFFGPGTRLTVL.

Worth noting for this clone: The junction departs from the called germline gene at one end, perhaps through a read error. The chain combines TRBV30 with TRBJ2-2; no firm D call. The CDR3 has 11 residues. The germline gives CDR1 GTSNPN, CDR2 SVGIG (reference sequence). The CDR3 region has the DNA TGTGCCTGGAGCCTATCTGGGGATCTGTTTTTT. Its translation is CAWSLSGDLFF.

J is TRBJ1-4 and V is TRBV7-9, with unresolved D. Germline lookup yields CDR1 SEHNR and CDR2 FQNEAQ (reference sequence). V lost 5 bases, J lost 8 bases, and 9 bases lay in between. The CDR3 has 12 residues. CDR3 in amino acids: CASSPRVEKLFF. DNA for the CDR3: TGTGCCAGCAGCCCCCGGGTCGAAAAACTGTTTTTT. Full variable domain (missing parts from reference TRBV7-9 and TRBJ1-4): DTGVSQNPRHKITKRGQNVTFRCDPISEHNRLYWYRQTLGQGPEFLTYFQNEAQLEKSRLLSDRFSAERPKGSFSTLEIQRTEQGDSAMYLCASSPRVEKLFFGSGTQLSVL.

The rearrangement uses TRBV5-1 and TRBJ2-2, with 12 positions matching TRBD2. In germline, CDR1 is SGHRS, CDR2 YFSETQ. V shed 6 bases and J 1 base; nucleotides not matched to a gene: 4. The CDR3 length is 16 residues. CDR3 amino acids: CASKTSGRGNTGELFF. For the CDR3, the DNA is TGCGCCAGCAAGACTAGCGGGAGAGGGAACACCGGGGAGCTGTTTTTT.